This T cell receptor (beta chain) was recorded in a study of CD8+ T cells in alopecia areata. Sequencing templates came from extracted RNA that was reverse transcribed into cDNA. The method was immunoSEQ multiplex PCR; TCRdb's version includes in-frame clones alone and lacks a portion of them. The profile shows 200,000 to 250,000 clones, around 65% of them singletons. Points on this clone: Its antigen is as yet unknown.

Study outcomes and limitations: During tofacitinib treatment, many expanded lesional clones remained in scalp and blood. Higher clonality and more expanded CD8+ clones appeared in lesional than normal scalp.

Treatment in this sample: oral pan-JAK inhibitor, 5-10 mg twice daily. PBMCs served as the source from which CD4+ and CD8+ T cells were sorted. The ends lost 7 bases at V and 4 bases at J; junction bases unmatched: 10. The germline gives CDR1 MNHEY, CDR2 SMNVEV (reference sequence). The CDR3 consists of 14 residues. The receptor was derived from a human donor with alopecia areata. This sample comprised CD4+ T cells sorted from blood, obtained at week 4, from a patient treated with tofacitinib. V and J are TRBV27 and TRBJ2-7; TRBD2 matches at 7 bases. The CDR3 nucleotides are TGTGCCAGCAAACGAAGCGGGGTGTCGTACGAGCAGTACTTC. Its translation: CASKRSGVSYEQYF.